The present TCR beta chain was sequenced within a study of blood T cell repertoires in COVID-19. Background on the study: The samples span acute and convalescent COVID-19 from the United States, Italy and Spain. The cDNA or gDNA used as material had been derived from T cells, B-cell-depleted T cells, or PBMCs.

Repertoires were generated with immunoSEQ multiplex PCR, while TCRdb's copy carries only in-frame clones and drops some. The profile shows 140,000 or so clones, over 80% of them singletons. The TCR comes from a woman in her forties or fifties with acute or convalescent COVID-19. Sequenced: peripheral blood.

This chain's CDR3 is CASTPLAGALDEQFF. DNA of the CDR3: TGTGCCAGCACTCCACTAGCGGGAGCTTTAGATGAGCAGTTCTTC. The V gene is TRBV2, the J gene TRBJ2-1; TRBD2 matches 11 bases. The CDR3 totals 15 residues. Per germline, CDR1 SNHLY and CDR2 FYNNEI. V shed 7 bases and J 8 bases; nucleotides not matched to a gene: 10.